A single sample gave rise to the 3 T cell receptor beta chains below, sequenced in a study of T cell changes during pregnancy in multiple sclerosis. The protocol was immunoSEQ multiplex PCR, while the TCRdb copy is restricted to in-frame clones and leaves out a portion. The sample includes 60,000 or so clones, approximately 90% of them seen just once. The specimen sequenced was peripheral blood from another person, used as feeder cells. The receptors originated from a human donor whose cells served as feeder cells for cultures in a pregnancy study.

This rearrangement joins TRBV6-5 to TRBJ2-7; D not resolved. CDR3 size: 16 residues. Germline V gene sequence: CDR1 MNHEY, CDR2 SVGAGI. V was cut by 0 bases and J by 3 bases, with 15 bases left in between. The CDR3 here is CASSYSLGPEIYEQYF. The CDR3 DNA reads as TGTGCCAGCAGTTACTCCCTCGGTCCAGAAATCTACGAGCAGTACTTC.

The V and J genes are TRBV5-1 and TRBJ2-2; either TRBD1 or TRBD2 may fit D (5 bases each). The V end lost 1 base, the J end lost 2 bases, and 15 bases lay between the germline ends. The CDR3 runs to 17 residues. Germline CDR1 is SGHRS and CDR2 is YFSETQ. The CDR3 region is CASSLRGERANTGELFF. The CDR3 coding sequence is TGCGCCAGCAGCTTGAGGGGAGAACGGGCCAACACCGGGGAGCTGTTTTTT.

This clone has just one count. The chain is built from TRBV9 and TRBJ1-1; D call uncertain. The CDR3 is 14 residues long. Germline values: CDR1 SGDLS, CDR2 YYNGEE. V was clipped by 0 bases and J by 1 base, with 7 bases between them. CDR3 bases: TGTGCCAGCAGCGTAGACAGTAGGAACACTGAAGCTTTCTTT. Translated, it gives CASSVDSRNTEAFF.